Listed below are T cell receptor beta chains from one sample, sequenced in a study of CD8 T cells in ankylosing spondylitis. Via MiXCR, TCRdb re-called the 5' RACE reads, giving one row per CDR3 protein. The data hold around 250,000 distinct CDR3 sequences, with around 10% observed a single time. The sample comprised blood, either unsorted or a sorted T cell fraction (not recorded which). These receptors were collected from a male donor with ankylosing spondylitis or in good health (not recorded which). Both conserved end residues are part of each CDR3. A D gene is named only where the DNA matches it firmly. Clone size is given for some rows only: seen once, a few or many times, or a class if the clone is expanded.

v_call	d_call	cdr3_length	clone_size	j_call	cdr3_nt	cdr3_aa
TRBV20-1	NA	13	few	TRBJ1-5	TGCAGTGCCAGGGGCAGGGAGAATCAGCCCCAGCATTTT	CSARGRENQPQHF
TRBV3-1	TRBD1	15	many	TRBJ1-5	TGTGCCAGCAGAGACAACAGGGGTCGAGAGCAGCCCCAGCATTTT	CASRDNRGREQPQHF
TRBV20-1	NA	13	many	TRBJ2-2	TGCAGTGCCGGGACACCGAACACCGGGGAGCTGTTTTTT	CSAGTPNTGELFF
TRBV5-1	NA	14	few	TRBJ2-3	TGCGCCAGCAGCATTAGCGGATTCACAGATACGCAGTATTTT	CASSISGFTDTQYF
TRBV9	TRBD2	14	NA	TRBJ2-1	TGTGCCAGCAGCTCAGCGGGGGGGCCGGATGAGCAGTTCTTC	CASSSAGGPDEQFF
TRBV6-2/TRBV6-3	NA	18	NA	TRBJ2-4	TGTGCCAGCAGTCCCGGGCTACCGAATAGCCGTAACAAAAACATTCAGTACTTC	CASSPGLPNSRNKNIQYF
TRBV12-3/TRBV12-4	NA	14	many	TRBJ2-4	TGTGCCAGCAGTCCCTTAATGATGCCGAACATTCAGTACTTC	CASSPLMMPNIQYF
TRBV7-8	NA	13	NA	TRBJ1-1	TGTGCCAGCCGCCGATTAGGAGACCCTGAAGCTTTCTTT	CASRRLGDPEAFF
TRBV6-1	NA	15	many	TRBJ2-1	TGTGCCAGCAAGAATCGGGACGGACGATTGGATGAGCAGTTCTTC	CASKNRDGRLDEQFF
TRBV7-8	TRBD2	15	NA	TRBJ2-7	TGTGCCAGCAGCTTTCCCGGGACTAGTTACTACGAGCAGTACTTC	CASSFPGTSYYEQYF
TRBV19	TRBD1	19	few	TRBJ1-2	TGTGCCAGTAGCCAATCCGGGGACAGGCCAAACTTCAGAGAATATGGCTACACCTTC	CASSQSGDRPNFREYGYTF
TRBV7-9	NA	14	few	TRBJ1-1	TGTGCCAGCAGCTTGGCACTCCTGAACACTGAAGCTTTCTTT	CASSLALLNTEAFF
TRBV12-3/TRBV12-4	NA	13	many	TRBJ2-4	TGTGCCAGCAGTTTGGCCGCGGGGTACATTCAGTACTTC	CASSLAAGYIQYF
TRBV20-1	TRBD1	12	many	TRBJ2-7	TGCAGTGCTAGGGGGACAGAAAGGGAGCAGTACTTC	CSARGTEREQYF
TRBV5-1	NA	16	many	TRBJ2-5	TGCGCCAGCACCGCCTCGGGACTCCCCCCAAGAGAGCCCCAGTACTTC	CASTASGLPPREPQYF
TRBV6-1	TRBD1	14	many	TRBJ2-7	TGTGCCAGCAGAAGGACAGGGGGCGGCTACGAGCAGTACTTC	CASRRTGGGYEQYF
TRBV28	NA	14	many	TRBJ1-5	TGTGCCAGCAGGTCTGGGAGGGCGGGTCAGCCCCAGCATTTT	CASRSGRAGQPQHF
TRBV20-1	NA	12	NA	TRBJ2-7	TGCAGTGCTACGGGCAGGGCAGACGAGCAGTACTTC	CSATGRADEQYF
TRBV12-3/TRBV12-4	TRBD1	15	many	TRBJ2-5	TGTGCCAGCAGCCCCGGGACAGGGATGATCCAGACCCAGTACTTC	CASSPGTGMIQTQYF
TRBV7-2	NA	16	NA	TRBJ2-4	TGTGCCAGCAGCCCCCGTATTGAGAGCTCCAAAAACATTCAGTACTTC	CASSPRIESSKNIQYF
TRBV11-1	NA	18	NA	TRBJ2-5	TGTGCCAGCAGCAAAGGGGCTATGGCACACCAGTACCAAGAGACCCAGTACTTC	CASSKGAMAHQYQETQYF
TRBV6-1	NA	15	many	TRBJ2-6	TGTGCCAGCAGCCAAAGGCGCTCTGGGGCCAACGTCCTGACTTTC	CASSQRRSGANVLTF
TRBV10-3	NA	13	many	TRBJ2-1	TGTGCCTCCCGACTAGATCCCTACAATGAGCAGTTCTTC	CASRLDPYNEQFF
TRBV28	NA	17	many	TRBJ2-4	TGTGCCAGCAGTCCCCGGACTTGGGGGAGCGCCAAAAACATTCAGTACTTC	CASSPRTWGSAKNIQYF
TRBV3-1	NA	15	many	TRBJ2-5	TGTGCCAGCAGCCAAGTGTGGAGGGGACAAGAGACCCAGTACTTC	CASSQVWRGQETQYF
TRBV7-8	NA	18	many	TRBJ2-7	TGTGCCAGCAGCCCCTCGGTTCTAGCCGTCCACCCCTCCTACGAGCAGTACTTC	CASSPSVLAVHPSYEQYF
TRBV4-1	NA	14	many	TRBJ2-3	TGCGCCAGCAGCCCTTTAGGGGCAAAGGATACGCAGTATTTT	CASSPLGAKDTQYF
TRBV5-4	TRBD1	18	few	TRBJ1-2	TGTGCCAGCAGCTTGGAAGGGGACAGGGGGCGGAGTAACTATGGCTACACCTTC	CASSLEGDRGRSNYGYTF
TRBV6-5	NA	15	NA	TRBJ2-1	TGTGCCAGCAGTTACGGGGAAGCGCCCGACAATGAGCAGTTCTTC	CASSYGEAPDNEQFF
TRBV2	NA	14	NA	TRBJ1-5	TGTGCCAGCAAAAAGGGGGGTGTCGGTCAGCCCCAGCATTTT	CASKKGGVGQPQHF
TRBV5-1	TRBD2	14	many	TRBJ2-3	TGCGCCAGCAGCTCGACTAGCGCGCCAGATACGCAGTATTTT	CASSSTSAPDTQYF
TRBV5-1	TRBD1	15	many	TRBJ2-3	TGCGCCAGCAGCTTGGTTGGACAGGGCACAGATACGCAGTATTTT	CASSLVGQGTDTQYF
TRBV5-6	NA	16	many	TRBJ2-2	TGTGCCAGCAGCTCCACAGGGTTGTTCAACACCGGGGAGCTGTTTTTT	CASSSTGLFNTGELFF
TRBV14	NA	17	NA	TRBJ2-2	TGTGCCAGCAGCCAAGGCCCGGGACTCTACGACACCGGGGAGCTGTTTTTT	CASSQGPGLYDTGELFF
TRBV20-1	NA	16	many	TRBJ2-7	TGCAGTGCTAGAAAAAAAGGACGGAACCTTTCCTACGAGCAGTACTTC	CSARKKGRNLSYEQYF
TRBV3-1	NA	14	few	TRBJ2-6	TGTGCCAGCAGAGGAGGTCCAGGGGCCAACGTCCTGACTTTC	CASRGGPGANVLTF
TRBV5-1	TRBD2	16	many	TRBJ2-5	TGCGCCAGCAGCCTAACTAGCGGAGGGGTCGGCGGGACCCAGTACTTC	CASSLTSGGVGGTQYF
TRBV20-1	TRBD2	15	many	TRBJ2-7	TGCAGTGCTTTTACCCGGACTAGCGCAGCCTACGAGCAGTACTTC	CSAFTRTSAAYEQYF
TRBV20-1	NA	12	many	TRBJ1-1	TGCAGTGCTGTACAGGGAATCACTGAAGCTTTCTTT	CSAVQGITEAFF
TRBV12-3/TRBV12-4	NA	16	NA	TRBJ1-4	TGTGCCAGCAGCCGATCCCCAGGGGCTGCTAATGAAAAACTGTTTTTT	CASSRSPGAANEKLFF
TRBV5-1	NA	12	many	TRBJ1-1	TGCGCCAGCAGCTTGGGTTCGGACCAGGCTTTCTTT	CASSLGSDQAFF
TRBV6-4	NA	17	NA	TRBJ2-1	TGTGCCAGCAGTGGTTTTGGGACATCGAGCTCCTACAATGAGCAGTTCTTC	CASSGFGTSSSYNEQFF
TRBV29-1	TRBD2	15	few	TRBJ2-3	TGCAGCGTTGATTTGGTAGCGGGTAGCACAGATACGCAGTATTTT	CSVDLVAGSTDTQYF
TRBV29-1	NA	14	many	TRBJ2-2	TGCAGCGTTGAAGACGGTTCCCACACCGGGGAGCTGTTTTTT	CSVEDGSHTGELFF
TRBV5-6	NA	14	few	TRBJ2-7	TGTGCCAGCAGCGTCCCGGGACATACCTACGAGCAGTACTTC	CASSVPGHTYEQYF
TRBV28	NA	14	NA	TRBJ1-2	TGTGCCAGCAGTTCCACGGGGAGGGTTGGAGACTACACCTTC	CASSSTGRVGDYTF
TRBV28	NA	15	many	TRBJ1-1	TGTGCCAGCAGCCACGGGATGCGCATGAACACTGAAGCTTTCTTT	CASSHGMRMNTEAFF
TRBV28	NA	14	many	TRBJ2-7	TGTGCCAGCAGTTATCGTGGGGTTGGCTACGAGCAGTACTTC	CASSYRGVGYEQYF
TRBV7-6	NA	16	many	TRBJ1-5	TGTGCCAGCAGCTTATCGGGGAGGCGGGGCAATCAGCCCCAGCATTTT	CASSLSGRRGNQPQHF
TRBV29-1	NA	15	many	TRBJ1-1	TGCAGCGTTGAATCATTAGAGGGGTCGGCGACTGAAGCTTTCTTT	CSVESLEGSATEAFF
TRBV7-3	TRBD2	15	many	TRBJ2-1	TGTGCCAGCAGCTTAGAGGCTAGCGGGTACAATGAGCAGTTCTTC	CASSLEASGYNEQFF
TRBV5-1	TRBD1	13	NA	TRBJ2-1	TGCGCCAGCAGGAAGTGGACAGGCAATGAGCAGTTCTTC	CASRKWTGNEQFF
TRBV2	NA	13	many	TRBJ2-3	TGTGCCAGCAGTGTCTCCGAATCCGATACGCAGTATTTT	CASSVSESDTQYF
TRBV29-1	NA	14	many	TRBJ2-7	TGCAGCGTTGCGGGTGGGAAGAGCTCCTACGAGCAGTACTTC	CSVAGGKSSYEQYF